This entry lists 5 T cell receptor beta chains sequenced from one sample in a study of shared clonotypes between healthy human individuals. Libraries were prepared by immunoSEQ multiplex PCR; TCRdb keeps only in-frame clonotypes and omits some of them. The table records 600,000 to 750,000 clones, roughly 88% of them present only once. The specimen sequenced was memory CD8+ T cells from PBMCs. Subset specified: CD45RO+ cells pooled with CCR7-negative TemRA cells. All receptors derive from a man younger than 30 in good health. Some clones in this sample may be carry-over from other donors' samples.

The V gene is TRBV12-5, the J gene TRBJ2-1; 12 bases map to TRBD2. The CDR3 has 20 amino acids. J lost 0 bases, V lost 7 bases, and 16 bases had no gene match. Germline V gene sequence: CDR1 LGHNT, CDR2 FRNRAP. The CDR3 loop is CASDLRLGLAGHTSYNEQFF. The CDR3, as DNA: TGTGCTAGTGATCTTCGATTAGGACTAGCGGGACATACCTCCTACAATGAGCAGTTCTTC.

This clone came up a few times. V gene TRBV7-6 combines with J gene TRBJ1-5; tentatively, D is TRBD1 (5 bases). Trimming left V 0 bases short and J 0 bases short, with 12 bases between. Germline V gene sequence: CDR1 SGHVS, CDR2 FNYEAQ. This CDR3 is 17 amino acids long. CDR3 coding DNA: TGTGCCAGCAGCTTAGCAGTCGGGGGATATAGCAATCAGCCCCAGCATTTT. Residues: CASSLAVGGYSNQPQHF.

This chain connects TRBV9 to TRBJ2-1; possibly TRBD1 or TRBD2 for D (5 bases each). Germline CDR1 SGDLS, CDR2 YYNGEE. CDR3 length: 13 amino acids. Trimming removed 3 bases from V and 8 bases from J, with 12 bases in between. The CDR3 reads CASSGGTPHEQFF. CDR3 in DNA: TGTGCCAGCAGCGGAGGGACGCCACATGAGCAGTTCTTC.

A word on this clone: In the same sample, other DNA sequences code for this CDR3. The rearrangement joins TRBV7-8 to TRBJ2-5; D ambiguous. V was clipped by 3 bases and J by 3 bases, with 2 bases between them. From germline, CDR1 is SGHVS and CDR2 FQNEAQ. This CDR3 region has 11 residues. CDR3 DNA sequence: TGTGCCAGCAGCTTGAAAGAGACCCAGTACTTC. Translating gives CASSLKETQYF.

The rearrangement links TRBV9 to TRBJ2-1; D might be TRBD1 or TRBD2, each matching 6 bases. CDR1 and CDR2 (germline): SGDLS, YYNGEE. The V end lost 0 bases, the J end lost 8 bases, and 15 bases lay between the germline ends. This CDR3 spans 15 amino acids. The CDR3 protein is CASSVAIGGSDEQFF. In nucleotides, the CDR3 is TGTGCCAGCAGCGTAGCAATAGGGGGGAGCGATGAGCAGTTCTTC.